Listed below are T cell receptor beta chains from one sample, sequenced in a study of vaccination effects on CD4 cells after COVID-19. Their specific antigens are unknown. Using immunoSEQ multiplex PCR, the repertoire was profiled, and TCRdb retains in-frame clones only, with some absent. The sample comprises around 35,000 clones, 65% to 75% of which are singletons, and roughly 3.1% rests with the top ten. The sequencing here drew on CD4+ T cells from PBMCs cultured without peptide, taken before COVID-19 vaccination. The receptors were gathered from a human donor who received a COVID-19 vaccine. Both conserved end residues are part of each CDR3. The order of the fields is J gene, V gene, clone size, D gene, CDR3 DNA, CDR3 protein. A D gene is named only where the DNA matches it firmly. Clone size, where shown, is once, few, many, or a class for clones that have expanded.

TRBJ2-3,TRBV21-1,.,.,TGTGCCAGCAGCATAAAGGGGGACAGGCGCACAGATACGCAGTATTTT,CASSIKGDRRTDTQYF
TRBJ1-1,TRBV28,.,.,TGTGCCAGCAGACAAACCGGGACACCGTCTTTCTTT,CASRQTGTPSFF
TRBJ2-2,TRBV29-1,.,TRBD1,TGCAGCCGGGGGACAGGGGGGACCGGGGAGCTGTTTTTT,CSRGTGGTGELFF
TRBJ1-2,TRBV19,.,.,TGTGCCAGTAGTATAGTACGAGGGACCAACTATGGCTACACCTTC,CASSIVRGTNYGYTF
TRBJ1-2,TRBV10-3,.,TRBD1,TGTGCCATCAGTGAGCCGGGACAGGTTCACTATGGCTACACCTTC,CAISEPGQVHYGYTF
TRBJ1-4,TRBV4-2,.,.,TGTGCCAGCAGCCCCCCCCAGAGGACTAATGAAAAACTGTTTTTT,CASSPPQRTNEKLFF
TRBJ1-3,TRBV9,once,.,TGTGCCAGCAGCATATCACAGAGAACCTCTGGAAACACCATATATTTT,CASSISQRTSGNTIYF
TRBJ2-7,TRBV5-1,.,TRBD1,TGCGCCAGCAGCTTCGAGCCAGGGGGCTACGAGCAGTACTTC,CASSFEPGGYEQYF
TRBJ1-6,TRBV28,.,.,TGTGCCAGCAGTTTAATGACGAATTCACCCCTCCACTTT,CASSLMTNSPLHF
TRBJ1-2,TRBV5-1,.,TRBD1,TGCGCCAGCAGCCCACAGGGGAACTATGGCTACACCTTC,CASSPQGNYGYTF
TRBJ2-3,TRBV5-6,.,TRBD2,TGTGCCAGCAGCCGTACTAGCGGGGGTGGAACAGATACGCAGTATTTT,CASSRTSGGGTDTQYF
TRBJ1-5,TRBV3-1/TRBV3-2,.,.,TGTGCCAGCAGCCAAGATCCCGGGGGCCATCAGCCCCAGCATTTT,CASSQDPGGHQPQHF
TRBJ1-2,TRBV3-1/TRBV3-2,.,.,TGTGCCAGCAGCCCTAAGGCGGGGGGTGGGGACTATGGCTACACCTTC,CASSPKAGGGDYGYTF
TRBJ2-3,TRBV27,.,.,TGTGCCAGCAGTGTACTAGGTACGCAGTATTTT,CASSVLGTQYF
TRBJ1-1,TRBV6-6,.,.,TGTGCCAGCAACCAACGGCAGGCTGGGAAAGCTTTCTTT,CASNQRQAGKAFF
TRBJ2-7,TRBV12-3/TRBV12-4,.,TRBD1,TGTGCCAGCAGTCCCGGGACAGGGGGCGAGCAGTACTTC,CASSPGTGGEQYF
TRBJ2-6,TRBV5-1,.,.,TGCGCCAGCAGTAGAGACTCTGGGGCCAACGTCCTGACTTTC,CASSRDSGANVLTF
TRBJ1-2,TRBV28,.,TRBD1,TGTGCCAGCAGCAGGGCGGGGTGGGACAGCTACTATGGCTACACCTTC,CASSRAGWDSYYGYTF
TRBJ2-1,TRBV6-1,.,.,TGTGCCAGCAGTGACCTGTTGGGGGGACGTGAGCAGTTCTTC,CASSDLLGGREQFF
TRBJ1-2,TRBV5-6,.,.,TGTGCCAGCAGCTTGGTGCCAGGGGACGGCTACACCTTC,CASSLVPGDGYTF
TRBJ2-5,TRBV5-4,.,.,TGTGCCAGCAGCTTGGCTGGACTAACAGAGACCCAGTACTTC,CASSLAGLTETQYF
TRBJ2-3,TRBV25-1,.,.,TGTGCCAGCAGACCAGACAGGTCTAGCACAGATACGCAGTATTTT,CASRPDRSSTDTQYF
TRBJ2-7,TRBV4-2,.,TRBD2,TGTGCCAGCAGCCAAGGACTAGCGGGGGGCACACTTTCCTACGAGCAGTACTTC,CASSQGLAGGTLSYEQYF
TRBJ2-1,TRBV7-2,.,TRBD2,TGTGCCAGCAGCCGGGGGGGGCCGGGGTACAATGAGCAGTTCTTC,CASSRGGPGYNEQFF
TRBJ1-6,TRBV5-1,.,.,TGCGCCAGCAGCTTGGGGCAGGGGAATTCACCCCTCCACTTT,CASSLGQGNSPLHF
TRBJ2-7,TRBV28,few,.,TGTGCCAGCAGTCTCGGCTTAAACGAGCAGTACTTC,CASSLGLNEQYF
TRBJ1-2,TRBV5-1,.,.,TGCGCCAGCAGCTTGGCTCCGGGGGCGGGCTATGGCTACACCTTC,CASSLAPGAGYGYTF
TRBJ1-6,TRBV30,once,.,TGTGCCTGGAGTGGATACAGAAACAGTAATTCACCCCTCCACTTT,CAWSGYRNSNSPLHF
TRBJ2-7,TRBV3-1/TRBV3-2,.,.,TGTGCCAGCAGCCAAGTTAGGGGGACCGAGCAGTACTTC,CASSQVRGTEQYF
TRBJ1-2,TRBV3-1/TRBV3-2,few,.,TGTGCCAGCAGCCGCCGAGGGGAAGGGGACTATGGCTACACCTTC,CASSRRGEGDYGYTF
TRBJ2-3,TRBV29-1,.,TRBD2,TGCAGCGTGGGCATGGCGGGAGGGCCGGCAGATACGCAGTATTTT,CSVGMAGGPADTQYF
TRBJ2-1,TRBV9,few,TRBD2,TGTGCCAGCAGCGTCGGACTAGCGGGTCGCTCCTACAATGAGCAGTTCTTC,CASSVGLAGRSYNEQFF
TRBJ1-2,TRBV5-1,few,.,TGCGCCAGCGCGTTGGGACTCACGGACTATGGCTACACCTTC,CASALGLTDYGYTF
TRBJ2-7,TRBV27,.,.,TGTGCCAGCAGTTTAATGACTTCCGGGAGATCCTACGAGCAGTACTTC,CASSLMTSGRSYEQYF
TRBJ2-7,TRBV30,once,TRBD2,TGTGCCTGGAGGTACAGCGGGGCGTCCTACGAGCAGTACTTC,CAWRYSGASYEQYF
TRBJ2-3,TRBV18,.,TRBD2,TGTGCCAGCTCACCACCCGGACTAGCAAAAGATACGCAGTATTTT,CASSPPGLAKDTQYF
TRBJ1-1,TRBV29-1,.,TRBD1,TGCAGCGTTGAAGAACAGGGGTGGACTGAAGCTTTCTTT,CSVEEQGWTEAFF
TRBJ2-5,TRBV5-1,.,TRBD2,TGCGCCAGCAGCCAGGGGACTAGTTATACAGAGACCCAGTACTTC,CASSQGTSYTETQYF
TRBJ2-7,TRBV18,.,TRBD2,TGTGCCAGCTCACCACATCGGGAGGGCGAGCAGTACTTC,CASSPHREGEQYF
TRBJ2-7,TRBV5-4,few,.,TGTGCCAGCAGCTTAGGTGTTTCCCCCAACGAGCAGTACTTC,CASSLGVSPNEQYF